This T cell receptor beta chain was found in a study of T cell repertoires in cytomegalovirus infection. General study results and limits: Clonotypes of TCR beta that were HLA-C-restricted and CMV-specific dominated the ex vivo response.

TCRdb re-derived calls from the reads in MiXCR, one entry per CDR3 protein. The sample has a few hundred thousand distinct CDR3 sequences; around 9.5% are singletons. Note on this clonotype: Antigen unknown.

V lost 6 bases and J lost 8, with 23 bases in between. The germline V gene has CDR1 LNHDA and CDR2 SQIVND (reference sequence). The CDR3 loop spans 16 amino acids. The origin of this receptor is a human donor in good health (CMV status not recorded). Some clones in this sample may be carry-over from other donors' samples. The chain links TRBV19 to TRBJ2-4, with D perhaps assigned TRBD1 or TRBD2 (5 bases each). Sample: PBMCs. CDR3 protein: CASRRRPTGTGDIQYF. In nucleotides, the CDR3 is TGTGCCAGTAGACGACGACCTACCGGGACCGGGGACATTCAGTACTTC.